Sequencing of this T cell receptor (beta chain) was carried out in a study of blood T cells in healthy people across ages. Through a sample-barcoded 5' primer and a J-beta primer mix, a second PCR was run for about 7 to 12 cycles. MiXCR, applied by TCRdb to the 5' RACE reads, yields one record per CDR3 protein. In the table there are about 780,000 distinct CDR3 sequences, less than 60% of which are singletons. The CDR3 has 13 residues. Germline-derived CDR1 and CDR2 are MNHEY and SMNVEV (reference sequence). The sample taken for sequencing was blood. The source of this sequence is a man older than 75 in good health. The chain couples TRBV27 to TRBJ2-4; no reliable D call. The DNA matches TRBJ2-7 better at its end, which makes the J call doubtful. The CDR3 loop reads CASSPMSPYEQYF. The CDR3 region has the DNA TGTGCCAGCAGTCCGATGTCCCCCTACGAGCAGTACTTC.